The 16 T cell receptor beta chains below were found in one sample sequenced in a study of cytomegalovirus exposure and HLA in healthy donors. Amplification used 60 Vbeta primers and 13 Jbeta primers. Data came from immunoSEQ multiplex PCR; TCRdb stores just in-frame clones and leaves some out. The repertoire holds about 120,000 clones, with 65% as singletons. What was sequenced was PBMCs. These receptors were taken from a woman between 40 and 50 years old in good health and CMV-seropositive.

In DNA form, the CDR3 reads TGTGCCAGCAGCTTAGCTGAGGATGAACCCTACGAGCAGTACTTC. Its translation is CASSLAEDEPYEQYF. V gene TRBV7-6 combines with J gene TRBJ2-7, with no clear D. CDR1 is SGHVS, CDR2 FNYEAQ, per germline. The CDR3 is 15 residues long. Trimming removed 0 bases at V and 2 bases at J, with 11 bases between.

This clone was detected a few times. This chain connects TRBV7-8 to TRBJ2-1; D is ambiguous. Germline V gives CDR1 SGHVS, CDR2 FQNEAQ. Trimming took off 5 bases at V and 1 base at J, with 12 bases between the two ends. CDR3 size: 15 residues. The DNA for the CDR3 is TGTGCCAGCAGCCCATATCGAGAGTCCTACAATGAGCAGTTCTTC. Its translation: CASSPYRESYNEQFF.

The chain links TRBV19 to TRBJ2-7, with a weak D call TRBD2 (6 bases). Germline assignment: CDR1 LNHDA and CDR2 SQIVND (reference sequence). The CDR3 has 16 amino acids. Trimming took 2 bases from V and 2 from J, leaving 16 bases between them. This CDR3 reads CASSIRRGSRAYEQYF. As DNA, the CDR3 is TGTGCCAGTAGTATAAGGAGGGGTAGCCGAGCCTACGAGCAGTACTTC.

V usage is TRBV27 and J usage is TRBJ2-2; 7 bases line up with TRBD1. Trimming removed 6 bases from V and 5 bases from J; junction bases left unmatched: 6. The V gene's germline CDR1 is MNHEY and CDR2 SMNVEV (reference sequence). CDR3 size: 14 residues. CDR3 residues: CASSLQQGTGELFF. The CDR3 DNA reads as TGTGCCAGCAGCTTACAACAGGGGACCGGGGAGCTGTTTTTT.

This chain connects TRBV27 to TRBJ2-1; D ambiguous. Germline CDR1 MNHEY, CDR2 SMNVEV (reference sequence). Trimming took 4 bases from V and 0 from J, leaving 7 bases between them. This CDR3 is 14 amino acids long. The CDR3 nucleotides are TGTGCCAGCAGTTCGGGTAGCTCCTACAATGAGCAGTTCTTC. This codes for CASSSGSSYNEQFF.

V usage is TRBV2 and J usage is TRBJ2-7, with TRBD2 identical over 7 bases. The CDR3 covers 13 residues. V was pared by 4 bases and J by 9 bases, with 9 bases of the junction left unmatched. Germline V gene sequence: CDR1 SNHLY, CDR2 FYNNEI. CDR3: CASSVRETRGQYF. CDR3 DNA sequence: TGTGCCAGCAGTGTGCGGGAGACCCGGGGGCAGTACTTC.

The CDR3 spells CASSLQRAMRSGANVLTF. As DNA, the CDR3 is TGCGCCAGCAGCTTGCAGAGGGCTATGCGCTCTGGGGCCAACGTCCTGACTTTC. This chain uses TRBV5-1 with TRBJ2-6, with a tentative D call TRBD2 (5 bases). Germline V gene sequence: CDR1 SGHRS, CDR2 YFSETQ. The CDR3 is 18 residues long. Trimming removed 1 base at V and 0 bases at J, with 14 bases between.

The V call is TRBV7-9, the J call TRBJ2-7; tentatively, D is TRBD1 (5 bases). CDR1 and CDR2 (germline): SEHNR, FQNEAQ (reference sequence). CDR3 length: 14 amino acids. V dropped 4 bases and J dropped 2 bases, with 12 bases sitting between them. CDR3 coding DNA: TGTGCCAGCAGCTCACCGACAGCAGCCTACGAGCAGTACTTC. Protein sequence: CASSSPTAAYEQYF.

V usage is TRBV5-1 and J usage is TRBJ2-5; 9 bases match TRBD1. TRBJ2-7 matches the DNA end more closely, so the J call is doubtful. This CDR3 region has 18 residues. The germline V gene has CDR1 SGHRS and CDR2 YFSETQ. CDR3 amino acids: CASSPRVGTGYESYEQYF. The CDR3 region has the DNA TGCGCCAGCAGCCCCAGGGTCGGGACAGGGTACGAATCCTACGAGCAGTACTTC.

The chain joins TRBV13 to TRBJ2-1; 8 bases map to TRBD2. This CDR3 contains 19 residues. The germline V gene has CDR1 PRHDT and CDR2 FYEKMQ (reference sequence). Losses at the gene ends were 2 bases for V and 9 bases for J; bases not matched to a gene: 21. CDR3 sequence reads: CASSLRIARVGVAGTEQFF. The CDR3 nucleotides read TGTGCCAGCAGCTTAAGAATTGCGAGGGTTGGAGTAGCGGGAACTGAGCAGTTCTTC.

The CDR3 bases are TGTGCCAGCAGGGAGGGTGGTGGATACGAGCAGTACTTC. Translation: CASREGGGYEQYF. The chain recombines TRBV5-5 with TRBJ2-7, with D maybe TRBD2 (6 bases). The CDR3 totals 13 residues. Germline values: CDR1 SGHKS, CDR2 YYEKEE (reference sequence). With 5 bases removed from V and 4 bases from J, the gap between germline ends came to 13 bases.

The chain has TRBV19 and TRBJ2-2; 11 nucleotides match TRBD2. V shed 8 bases and J 4 bases; nucleotides not matched to a gene: 9. The CDR3 spans 16 residues. The germline V gene encodes CDR1 LNHDA and CDR2 SQIVND (reference sequence). CDR3 bases: TGTGCCAGTGCTCCGGGACTAGCGGAGCTCACCGGGGAGCTGTTTTTT. Encoded protein: CASAPGLAELTGELFF.

This clone was counted a single time. This sequence joins TRBV19 and TRBJ2-7; 8 bases are shared with TRBD2. This CDR3 has 14 amino acids. Per germline, CDR1 LNHDA and CDR2 SQIVND (reference sequence). Losses at the gene ends were 5 bases for V and 3 bases for J; bases not matched to a gene: 6. Here the CDR3 DNA reads TGTGCCAGTAGTCCGGGACTAGAAAACTACGAGCAGTACTTC. It yields the protein CASSPGLENYEQYF. Combining the CDR3 with reference TRBV19 and TRBJ2-7 gives the whole variable domain DGGITQSPKYLFRKEGQNVTLSCEQNLNHDAMYWYRQDPGQGLRLIYYSQIVNDFQKGDIAEGYSVSREKKESFPLTVTSAQKNPTAFYLCASSPGLENYEQYFGPGTRLTVT.

Only a few counts were recorded for this clone. V usage is TRBV2 and J usage is TRBJ2-5; 7 nucleotides line up with TRBD1. The J call is uncertain, as TRBJ2-7 better fits the DNA end. The CDR3 is 18 amino acids. Germline V gives CDR1 SNHLY, CDR2 FYNNEI. CDR3 nucleotides: TGTGCCAGCATCTCATACCTCCGGGACCCAGGGGGAACCTACGAGCAGTACTTC. Protein product: CASISYLRDPGGTYEQYF.

The gene calls are TRBV27 and TRBJ1-1; possible D gene TRBD1, 5 bases. Germline V gene lookup returns CDR1 MNHEY and CDR2 SMNVEV (reference sequence). The CDR3 runs to 15 residues. The V end was cut by 1 base, the J end by 2 bases, with 11 bases between. This chain's CDR3 is CASSLYGGINTEAFF. CDR3 DNA sequence: TGTGCCAGCAGTTTATACGGGGGGATTAACACTGAAGCTTTCTTT.

The J gene is TRBJ2-2, the V gene TRBV7-2; TRBD2 agrees at 7 bases. This CDR3 spans 15 amino acids. The germline V gene encodes CDR1 SGHTA and CDR2 FQGNSA. V shed 0 bases, J shed 5 bases, and the junction held 3 bases outside the gene matches. The CDR3 DNA is TGTGCCAGCAGCTTAGCGGGAGGGCCGACCGGGGAGCTGTTTTTT. This translates into CASSLAGGPTGELFF.